This T cell receptor beta chain is drawn from a study of T cells in Graves' hyperthyroidism and ophthalmopathy. Study-wide points: Ophthalmopathy was distinguished from stable hyperthyroidism by 13 V-J signatures.

The germline V gene encodes CDR1 MNHNS and CDR2 SASEGT. The CDR3 is 16 amino acids. Trimming left V 8 bases short and J 0 bases short, with 16 bases between. This clonotype was seen a few times. What it binds is unknown. TCR beta CDR3 regions were amplified from RNA transcripts. In the first-round RT-PCR of the TCR CDR3, the HTBI primer set was used. One entry per CDR3 protein, called by TCRdb with MiXCR from the multiplex PCR reads. The data show about 350,000 distinct CDR3 sequences, approximately 18% seen once. This TCR derives from a woman between 25 and 40 years old with Graves' hyperthyroidism that later progressed to Graves' ophthalmopathy. Sequenced input: blood. V gene TRBV6-1 combines with J gene TRBJ2-2; perhaps TRBD1 as D (5 bases). CDR3 loop: CASLTRQGANTGELFF. CDR3 nucleotide sequence: TGTGCCAGCCTCACCCGCCAAGGGGCGAACACCGGGGAGCTGTTTTTT.